A single sample is the source of the 22 T cell receptor beta chains below, sequenced in a study of blood T cell repertoires in COVID-19. Sequencing used immunoSEQ multiplex PCR; TCRdb keeps in-frame clones, though not all of them. The repertoire consists of roughly 500,000 clones, with less than 90% occurring once and the leading ten covering under 9.5%. Sequencing used PBMCs or T cells enriched from blood (not recorded which). The source of these receptors is a woman aged 55-69 years who had recovered from COVID-19.

The count of this clone is one. The chain is built from TRBV2 and TRBJ2-7, with a weak D call TRBD1 (7 bases). The CDR3 totals 15 residues. Germline-derived CDR1 and CDR2 are SNHLY and FYNNEI. Trimming shortened V by 6 bases and J by 3 bases, and 18 bases separated the two germline ends. CDR3 protein: CASSPDRDFNYEQYV. CDR3 bases: TGTGCCAGCAGCCCTGACAGGGACTTTAACTACGAGCAGTACGTC.

V usage is TRBV18 and J usage is TRBJ2-5; perhaps TRBD1 as D (5 bases). The CDR3 is 14 amino acids. In germline, CDR1 is KGHSH, CDR2 LQKENI. V gave up 10 bases and J gave up 1 base, with 16 bases separating them. Here the CDR3 DNA reads TGTGCCACCGCAGAACAGGAAGGCCAAGAGACCCAGTACTTC. Translated: CATAEQEGQETQYF.

V and J are TRBV7-2 and TRBJ2-7; D is ambiguous. The length of the CDR3 is 13 residues. CDR1 is SGHTA and CDR2 is FQGNSA in the germline V gene. Trimming pared 2 bases from V and 3 bases from J, leaving 8 bases between. The CDR3 region is CASSLNTDYEQYV. The CDR3 nucleotides read TGTGCCAGCAGCTTAAACACAGACTACGAGCAGTACGTC.

This clone was observed a handful of times. The V gene is TRBV2, the J gene TRBJ1-2; 7 bases are a match to TRBD1. The CDR3 is 11 residues long. The germline gives CDR1 SNHLY, CDR2 FYNNEI. V gave up 8 bases and J gave up 6 bases; unmatched junction bases: 3. Here the CDR3 DNA reads TGTGCCAGCGGGACAGTCGATGGCTACACCTTC. It encodes CASGTVDGYTF.

The chain carries TRBV5-4 and TRBJ2-1; D is ambiguous. V was trimmed by 0 bases and J by 2 bases, leaving 12 bases between them. The CDR3 length is 16 residues. CDR1 and CDR2 (germline): SGHNT, YYREEE (reference sequence). The CDR3: CASSLDSPRTYNEQFF. The DNA for the CDR3 is TGTGCCAGCAGCTTGGACTCCCCACGTACCTACAATGAGCAGTTCTTC.

This clone was recorded a few times. V usage is TRBV18 and J usage is TRBJ1-1; 7 bases are a match to TRBD1. This CDR3 contains 15 residues. Per germline, CDR1 KGHSH and CDR2 LQKENI. V was pared by 3 bases and J by 0 bases, with 4 bases of the junction left unmatched. CDR3 sequence (DNA): TGTGCCAGCTCACCGCTGGGACAGATGAACACTGAAGCTTTCTTT. Amino acid sequence: CASSPLGQMNTEAFF.

In this sample, this clone turned up once. The chain employs TRBV27 and TRBJ1-5; 9 positions match TRBD1. Germline V gene data show CDR1 as MNHEY and CDR2 as SMNVEV (reference sequence). Trimming took 8 bases from V and 0 from J; bases not matched to a gene: 2. The CDR3 contains 14 residues. DNA for the CDR3: TGTGCCAGCTGGGACAGGGATAGCAATCAGCCCCAGCATTTT. Translating gives CASWDRDSNQPQHF.

This chain joins TRBV5-1 and TRBJ2-7, with 9 positions matching TRBD1. The V segment lost 4 bases and the J segment 6 bases; nucleotides outside the gene matches: 8. The CDR3 covers 14 residues. Germline loops: CDR1 SGHRS, CDR2 YFSETQ. The CDR3 spells CASSISGQGVEQYF. CDR3 DNA sequence: TGCGCCAGCAGCATCTCGGGACAGGGTGTCGAGCAGTACTTC.

The CDR3, as DNA: TGCGCCAGCAGCCATTTGAGGGAGGCGGACACTGAAGCTTTCTTT. Translated, it gives CASSHLREADTEAFF. The rearrangement uses TRBV4-1 and TRBJ1-1; D call uncertain. Trimming shortened V by 3 bases and J by 3 bases, and 14 bases separated the two germline ends. CDR3 length equals 15 residues. CDR1 MGHRA and CDR2 YSYEKL come from the germline V gene.

The chain combines TRBV7-6 with TRBJ1-6, with a tentative D call TRBD1 (6 bases). V lost 5 bases and J lost 5, with 13 bases in between. The length of the CDR3 is 15 residues. Germline-derived CDR1 and CDR2 are SGHVS and FNYEAQ. Here the CDR3 reads CASSATYRDNSPLHF. CDR3 DNA: TGTGCCAGCAGCGCCACCTACAGGGATAATTCACCCCTCCACTTT.

This sequence joins TRBV5-8 and TRBJ2-4, with a possible D match to TRBD1 (6 bases). This CDR3 has 10 residues. Trimming removed 9 bases from V and 12 bases from J, with 13 bases in between. CDR1 is SGHTS and CDR2 is YDEGEE in the germline V gene. CDR3 in DNA: TGTGCCACGTCCCGGACAGATCAGTACTTC. Translation gives CATSRTDQYF.

The chain has TRBV7-2 and TRBJ2-1; TRBD2 agrees at 8 bases. This CDR3 is 16 amino acids long. J gave up 4 bases and V 5 bases, and 10 bases lay outside the gene matches. Germline CDR1 reads SGHTA; CDR2 reads FQGNSA. The CDR3 DNA follows: TGTGCCAGCAGCCCCTGGGCCGCGGGGGGTTACAATGAGCAGTTCTTC. It translates to CASSPWAAGGYNEQFF.

This chain connects TRBV24-1 to TRBJ2-1; 7 nucleotides agree with TRBD2. Germline assignment: CDR1 KGHDR and CDR2 SFDVKD. The CDR3 has 14 residues. V lost 6 bases and J lost 10; bases outside the gene matches: 11. CDR3 sequence (DNA): TGTGCCACCAGTCCCAGCGGGGTACTTTCCGAGCAGTTCTTC. Protein sequence: CATSPSGVLSEQFF.

This chain links TRBV11-2 with TRBJ1-1; D is ambiguous. Trimming took 5 bases from V and 2 from J, leaving 6 bases between them. CDR1 is SGHAT, CDR2 FQNNGV, per germline. CDR3 length: 12 residues. The CDR3 spells CASSPINTEAFF. In DNA, the CDR3 is TGTGCCAGCAGCCCCATCAACACTGAAGCTTTCTTT.

V gene TRBV18 combines with J gene TRBJ2-3; weak D call: TRBD1 (5 bases). The V gene's germline CDR1 is KGHSH and CDR2 LQKENI. Trimming took 3 bases from V and 0 from J, leaving 13 bases between them. CDR3 size: 16 residues. The CDR3 DNA follows: TGTGCCAGCTCACCTGACAGAACCTCGAGCACAGATACGCAGTATTTT. This encodes CASSPDRTSSTDTQYF.

This chain joins TRBV11-2 and TRBJ2-3, with 10 bases matching TRBD2. Trimming removed 7 bases from V and 5 bases from J; junction bases left unmatched: 3. CDR3 length equals 13 residues. Germline V gene data show CDR1 as SGHAT and CDR2 as FQNNGV. CDR3 in DNA: TGTGCCAGCAAAGCGGGGGGGGGAGATACGCAGTATTTT. It specifies CASKAGGGDTQYF. Full variable domain (remainder filled in from reference TRBV11-2 and TRBJ2-3): EAGVAQSPRYKIIEKRQSVAFWCNPISGHATLYWYQQILGQGPKLLIQFQNNGVVDDSQLPKDRFSAERLKGVDSTLKIQPAKLEDSAVYLCASKAGGGDTQYFGPGTRLTVL.

The chain has TRBV18 and TRBJ2-3; tentative D call: TRBD1 (6 bases). CDR1 is KGHSH and CDR2 is LQKENI in the germline V gene. CDR3 length: 14 amino acids. V was trimmed by 1 base and J by 4 bases, leaving 9 bases between them. CDR3 region: CASSPQQGADTQYF. The CDR3 nucleotides are TGTGCCAGCTCACCACAACAGGGCGCAGATACGCAGTATTTT.

The chain carries TRBV4-1 and TRBJ2-4; TRBD2 is a possible D gene (6 bases). The CDR3 is 17 residues long. V dropped 1 base and J dropped 0 bases, with 13 bases sitting between them. Germline V gene lookup returns CDR1 MGHRA and CDR2 YSYEKL. The CDR3 sequence is CASSQAWGDIAKNIQYF. CDR3 bases: TGCGCCAGCAGCCAAGCTTGGGGGGATATAGCCAAAAACATTCAGTACTTC.

The chain employs TRBV7-9 and TRBJ2-7, with TRBD1 matching 7 bases. The CDR3 is 18 residues long. Germline CDR1 SEHNR, CDR2 FQNEAQ (reference sequence). The V segment lost 5 bases and the J segment 3 bases; nucleotides outside the gene matches: 19. The CDR3 nucleotides read TGTGCCAGCAGCCCAGCGGCTATAGGACAGGCTGGGGTCTACGAGCAGTACTTC. Its translation: CASSPAAIGQAGVYEQYF.

V usage is TRBV6-2 or TRBV6-3 and J usage is TRBJ2-5; 7 bases agree with TRBD1. J lost 5 bases, V lost 2 bases, and 8 bases had no gene match. The CDR3 is made up of 15 amino acids. CDR1 and CDR2 (germline): MNHEY, SVGEGT. The CDR3 DNA reads TGTGCCAGCAGTTACGGGATGAGGGGGCTGGAGACCCAGTACTTC. The encoded protein is CASSYGMRGLETQYF.

The rearrangement uses TRBV24-1 and TRBJ1-2; 8 positions match TRBD1. The V gene end was trimmed by 4 bases and the J gene end by 6 bases; junction bases not matched to a gene: 6. Germline assignment: CDR1 KGHDR and CDR2 SFDVKD. CDR3 size: 14 residues. The CDR3 DNA reads as TGTGCCACCAGTGAACGGACAGGGTTTGATGGCTACACCTTC. Translated: CATSERTGFDGYTF.

This sequence joins TRBV19 and TRBJ1-5; D gene uncertain. V was trimmed by 5 bases and J by 5 bases, leaving 10 bases between them. CDR1 is LNHDA and CDR2 is SQIVND in the germline V gene (reference sequence). The CDR3 contains 13 residues. CDR3 protein: CASSWARDQPQHF. CDR3 DNA sequence: TGTGCCAGTAGTTGGGCGAGGGATCAGCCCCAGCATTTT.